The clone carrying this TCR beta chain was detected many times. TCRdb analysed the RT-PCR reads with MiXCR anew, one entry per CDR3 protein. This table holds about 520,000 distinct CDR3 sequences, approximately 7.7% found once. These data come from a study of response to subunit inactivated influenza vaccine. The CDR3 covers 14 residues. CDR1 is SGHTA, CDR2 FQGNSA, per germline. V lost 5 bases to trimming and J lost 5 bases, with 12 bases between them. Source: PBMCs from blood, taken less than 30 months after vaccination. The J gene is TRBJ2-2, the V gene TRBV7-2; D gene unclear. This TCR was sampled from a man aged 50-75 years who received an inactivated influenza vaccine. The CDR3 sequence: CASSRLLNTGELFF. For the CDR3, the DNA is TGTGCCAGCAGCCGACTCCTTAATACCGGGGAGCTGTTTTTT. Full variable domain (outside the CDR3, taken from reference TRBV7-2 and TRBJ2-2): GAGVSQSPSNKVTEKGKDVELRCDPISGHTALYWYRQSLGQGLEFLIYFQGNSAPDKSGLPSDRFSAERTGGSVSTLTIQRTQQEDSAVYLCASSRLLNTGELFFGEGSRLTVL.